These 23 T cell receptor beta chains were sequenced from one sample in a study of CD8 T cells in Susac syndrome. Random hexamers primed reverse transcription of about 0.5 to 1 ug RNA. TCRdb reprocessed the immunoSEQ multiplex PCR reads with MiXCR, giving one entry per CDR3 protein. This table holds some 150,000 distinct CDR3 sequences, 95% found once. Sequenced: CD8+ T cells from PBMCs. These receptors all stem from a human donor with multiple sclerosis.

J is TRBJ2-7 and V is TRBV20-1, with 9 bases matching TRBD1. Germline assignment: CDR1 DFQATT and CDR2 SNEGSKA (reference sequence). The CDR3 has 15 residues. J gave up 3 bases and V 2 bases, and 8 bases lay outside the gene matches. CDR3 nucleotides: TGCAGTGCTAGATTGGCCGGGACAGGGCTCTACGAGCAGTACTTC. It encodes CSARLAGTGLYEQYF.

The rearrangement links TRBV9 to TRBJ1-1; 7 bases map to TRBD1. This CDR3 has 14 amino acids. In germline, CDR1 is SGDLS, CDR2 YYNGEE. Unmatched junction bases numbered 6, after V lost 3 bases and J lost 4 bases. This chain's CDR3 is CASSAGGVGTEAFF. The CDR3 DNA reads TGTGCCAGCAGCGCAGGGGGAGTTGGCACTGAAGCTTTCTTT.

This clonotype was detected once. The rearrangement uses TRBV7-9 and TRBJ2-7; D is undetermined. This CDR3 has 13 residues. Germline CDR1 is SEHNR and CDR2 is FQNEAQ (reference sequence). The V and J ends lost 2 bases and 2 bases respectively, with 7 bases between them. DNA of the CDR3: TGTGCCAGCAGCTTACAGGTGGCCTACGAGCAGTACTTC. The encoded protein is CASSLQVAYEQYF.

This chain uses TRBV20-1 with TRBJ2-5, with D perhaps TRBD1 (5 bases). CDR1 and CDR2 from the germline V gene are DFQATT and SNEGSKA (reference sequence). V was pared by 6 bases and J by 5 bases, with 13 bases between. The CDR3 loop spans 12 amino acids. The CDR3 nucleotides read TGCAGTGCCGACCTACCAGGGGAGACCCAGTACTTC. Translated, it gives CSADLPGETQYF.

The chain has TRBV5-1 and TRBJ2-1; D is ambiguous. The CDR3 consists of 13 residues. The germline V gene encodes CDR1 SGHRS and CDR2 YFSETQ. V was trimmed by 0 bases and J by 13 bases, leaving 14 bases between them. The CDR3 spells CASSLEGLPHQFF. For the CDR3, the DNA is TGCGCCAGCAGCTTGGAGGGTCTACCACACCAGTTCTTC.

The chain carries TRBV5-6 and TRBJ1-2; a possible D gene is TRBD1 (6 bases). The CDR3 length is 14 residues. Per germline, CDR1 SGHDT and CDR2 YYEEEE. Between the trimmed V and J ends, which lost 0 bases and 8 bases, there was a span of 14 bases. DNA of the CDR3: TGTGCCAGCAGCTTGGGGGCAGGGGTAGAAGGCTACACCTTC. Its protein product is CASSLGAGVEGYTF.

The chain carries TRBV12-3 or TRBV12-4 and TRBJ2-3; D remains ambiguous. CDR3 length equals 13 residues. V gave up 1 base and J gave up 9 bases, with 11 bases separating them. This CDR3 is CASSLVPLETQYF. CDR3 coding DNA: TGTGCCAGCAGTTTAGTACCTCTGGAGACGCAGTATTTT.

The CDR3 nucleotides read TGTGCCAGCAGTTCCAGACCTTATGGCTACACCTTC. As protein: CASSSRPYGYTF. V and J are TRBV27 and TRBJ1-2, with no clear D. Between the trimmed V and J ends, which lost 4 bases and 5 bases, there was a span of 8 bases. The germline CDR1 and CDR2 sequences are MNHEY and SMNVEV (reference sequence). This CDR3 comprises 12 residues.

The chain has TRBV3-1 and TRBJ1-1, with D possibly being TRBD1 (6 bases). The ends were cut back, 0 bases at V and 5 bases at J, with 13 bases in the middle. The CDR3 is made up of 15 amino acids. Germline assignment: CDR1 LGHDT and CDR2 YNNKEL (reference sequence). The CDR3 spells CASSQDRGADTEAFF. CDR3 nucleotide sequence: TGTGCCAGCAGCCAAGATAGGGGGGCGGATACTGAAGCTTTCTTT.

The rearrangement joins TRBV30 to TRBJ2-2, with D possibly matching TRBD1 (5 bases). CDR3 length: 12 amino acids. Trimming removed 5 bases at V and 4 bases at J, with 8 bases between. Germline V gives CDR1 GTSNPN, CDR2 SVGIG (reference sequence). This CDR3 is CAWGRATGELFF. For the CDR3, the DNA is TGTGCCTGGGGCAGGGCCACCGGGGAGCTGTTTTTT.

This clonotype was seen just once. This chain uses TRBV29-1 with TRBJ2-3; D gene unclear. Germline-derived CDR1 and CDR2 are SQVTM and ANQGSEA. Trimming removed 4 bases from V and 3 bases from J, with 8 bases in between. The CDR3 has 12 residues. As DNA, the CDR3 is TGCAGCGTTGCCGAGGTGACAGATACGCAGTATTTT. As protein: CSVAEVTDTQYF.

The gene calls are TRBV5-1 and TRBJ2-1; 10 bases are a match to TRBD2. Trimming took 4 bases from V and 0 from J; bases not matched to a gene: 10. This CDR3 region has 18 residues. Germline V lookup: CDR1 SGHRS, CDR2 YFSETQ. The CDR3 DNA follows: TGCGCCAGCAGCACTCCCGGGACTAGCGCCGACTCCTACAATGAGCAGTTCTTC. Protein: CASSTPGTSADSYNEQFF.

The rearrangement links TRBV30 to TRBJ1-2, with D perhaps matching TRBD1 (6 bases). Germline values: CDR1 GTSNPN, CDR2 SVGIG (reference sequence). V shed 1 base and J shed 4 bases, with 16 bases lying between them. The CDR3 contains 15 residues. The CDR3 loop reads CAWSGRTEDSYGYTF. The CDR3 DNA follows: TGTGCCTGGAGTGGTCGGACAGAAGATTCCTATGGCTACACCTTC.

This clonotype has just one count. The chain uses TRBV7-9 and TRBJ2-7, with unresolved D. V lost 1 base and J 12 bases, leaving 10 bases between the germline ends. The CDR3 runs 11 residues. From germline, CDR1 is SEHNR and CDR2 FQNEAQ (reference sequence). The CDR3 DNA sequence: TGTGCCAGCAGCTTAGAGATCTCAATGTACTTC. This translates into CASSLEISMYF.

The gene calls are TRBV9 and TRBJ2-1; 9 bases map to TRBD2. V shed 0 bases, J shed 4 bases, and the junction held 8 bases outside the gene matches. Germline CDR1 and CDR2: SGDLS and YYNGEE. The CDR3 runs to 17 residues. The CDR3 coding sequence is TGTGCCAGCAGCGTAGACAAAGCGGGGGGCCTTTACAATGAGCAGTTCTTC. Its translation is CASSVDKAGGLYNEQFF.

The rearrangement links TRBV24-1 to TRBJ2-7, with a possible D match to TRBD1 (6 bases). The V end was cut by 4 bases, the J end by 7 bases, with 28 bases between. The CDR3 covers 18 residues. Germline CDR1 KGHDR, CDR2 SFDVKD. CDR3: CATSDINPLLAGAAEQYV. For the CDR3, the DNA is TGTGCCACCAGTGACATCAACCCACTCCTAGCAGGGGCAGCGGAGCAGTACGTC.

The chain is built from TRBV5-1 and TRBJ2-3; TRBD2 matches 7 bases. V dropped 3 bases and J dropped 3; count of bases not matched to a gene: 10. There are 16 residues in the CDR3. The V gene's germline CDR1 is SGHRS and CDR2 YFSETQ. The CDR3 here is CASSSKLASGTDTQYF. The CDR3 DNA sequence: TGCGCCAGCAGCTCTAAACTAGCGTCGGGTACAGATACGCAGTATTTT.

The V and J genes are TRBV24-1 and TRBJ2-3, with TRBD2 as a possible D gene (6 bases). This CDR3 spans 15 amino acids. V was trimmed by 1 base and J by 1 base, leaving 8 bases between them. Germline V gives CDR1 KGHDR, CDR2 SFDVKD. The CDR3 loop is CATSDFGGGTDTQYF. The CDR3 DNA reads TGTGCCACCAGTGATTTCGGCGGGGGCACAGATACGCAGTATTTT.

This clonotype has a single count. The chain is built from TRBV3-1 and TRBJ2-3; weak D call: TRBD1 (6 bases). CDR1 is LGHDT, CDR2 YNNKEL, per germline (reference sequence). V lost 0 bases, J lost 2 bases, and 21 bases lay in between. This CDR3 is 19 amino acids long. CDR3 in amino acids: CASSQEGTGTLLDTDTQYF. The CDR3 DNA sequence: TGTGCCAGCAGCCAAGAAGGAACCGGGACACTGCTCGACACAGATACGCAGTATTTT.

V gene TRBV27 combines with J gene TRBJ1-2; D not resolved. The CDR3 consists of 13 residues. Germline V gene sequence: CDR1 MNHEY, CDR2 SMNVEV (reference sequence). Trimming shortened V by 5 bases and J by 6 bases, and 13 bases separated the two germline ends. The CDR3 region is CASSRTQWDGYTF. DNA for the CDR3: TGTGCCAGCAGTCGGACCCAATGGGATGGCTACACCTTC.

The chain combines TRBV4-1 with TRBJ2-7; perhaps TRBD2 as D (5 bases). The CDR3 length is 13 residues. From germline, CDR1 is MGHRA and CDR2 YSYEKL. V gave up 5 bases and J gave up 4 bases, with 12 bases separating them. DNA of the CDR3: TGCGCCAGCAGCGCCACACTAGGGTACGAGCAGTACGTC. Amino acid sequence: CASSATLGYEQYV.

The V and J genes are TRBV5-1 and TRBJ2-1; no clear D gene. Germline V gives CDR1 SGHRS, CDR2 YFSETQ. The V end lost 5 bases, the J end lost 7 bases, and 13 bases lay between the germline ends. The length of the CDR3 is 13 residues. The CDR3 nucleotides are TGCGCCAGCAGTCGGCTGTTACAGAATGAGCAGTTCTTC. This sequence encodes CASSRLLQNEQFF.

The genes are TRBV7-9 and TRBJ2-7; D is perhaps TRBD1 (6 bases). This CDR3 region has 14 residues. V lost 4 bases and J 6 bases, leaving 16 bases between the germline ends. Germline CDR1 reads SEHNR; CDR2 reads FQNEAQ (reference sequence). The chain's CDR3 is CASSSPGHPGEQYF. DNA of the CDR3: TGTGCCAGCAGCTCCCCGGGACACCCTGGCGAGCAGTACTTC.